The clone carrying this TCR beta chain appeared many times. Antigen specificity is unknown. V shed 2 bases and J shed 10 bases, with 8 bases lying between them. This CDR3 has 11 residues. The germline CDR1 and CDR2 sequences are MNHNY and SVGAGI (reference sequence). Diagnosis relied on clinical symptoms, serum thyroxine and TRAb, thyroid ultrasound and orbital computed tomography. This sample holds PBMCs from about 10 ml fresh peripheral blood. The CDR3 regions of TCR beta were amplified from RNA transcripts. Carried out on the TCR CDR3, a first-round RT-PCR used the HTBI primer set. TCRdb re-called the multiplex PCR reads with MiXCR, one entry per CDR3 protein. The profile shows around 450,000 distinct CDR3 sequences, approximately 15% of them singletons. The sample is drawn from a study of T cells in Graves' hyperthyroidism and ophthalmopathy. Looking at the study overall: Peripheral blood sampling occurred at initial diagnosis, before any treatment.

Findings and limits, study-wide: Ophthalmopathy and stable hyperthyroidism were told apart by a 13 V-J model.

The TCR was taken from a woman aged 18-35 years with Graves' hyperthyroidism. V and J are TRBV6-6 and TRBJ1-2; D not certain. The sample consisted of blood. The CDR3 region has the DNA TGTGCCAGCAGTTACGGTCTCGCCTACACCTTC. Its protein product is CASSYGLAYTF.